Listed here are 7 T cell receptor beta chains from one sample, sequenced in a study of CD8 T cells in Susac syndrome. Random-hexamer reverse transcription was applied to roughly 0.45 to 1 ug RNA. TCRdb recomputed calls from the immunoSEQ multiplex PCR reads with MiXCR, one row per CDR3 protein. The sample contains under 200,000 distinct CDR3 sequences, roughly 95% of which appear only once. Sequenced input: CD8+ T cells from PBMCs. These receptors all stem from a human donor with multiple sclerosis.

The gene calls are TRBV6-1 and TRBJ2-5; 9 bases line up with TRBD1. The CDR3 extends over 16 amino acids. Germline V gene lookup returns CDR1 MNHNS and CDR2 SASEGT. V lost 5 bases to trimming and J lost 5 bases; unmatched junction nucleotides: 12. The CDR3, as DNA: TGTGCCAGCAGTCTCTACTCGGGACAGGGCTGGGAGACCCAGTACTTC. Translated: CASSLYSGQGWETQYF.

The rearrangement joins TRBV28 to TRBJ2-7; 7 nucleotides line up with TRBD2. This CDR3 has 14 residues. V shed 8 bases, J shed 0 bases, and the junction held 7 bases outside the gene matches. Germline CDR1 and CDR2: MDHEN and SYDVKM. CDR3 DNA: TGTGCCAGCGAAAGCGGGACCAGCTCCTACGAGCAGTACTTC. Translated, it gives CASESGTSSYEQYF.

The rearrangement uses TRBV24-1 and TRBJ2-1; 13 bases line up with TRBD2. This CDR3 has 14 amino acids. Germline V gene lookup returns CDR1 KGHDR and CDR2 SFDVKD. The V gene end was trimmed by 6 bases and the J gene end by 8 bases; junction bases not matched to a gene: 3. CDR3 sequence (DNA): TGTGCCACCAGTACTAGCGGGGGGGGCGATGAGCAGTTCTTC. This codes for CATSTSGGGDEQFF.

The chain carries TRBV4-1 and TRBJ2-1, with 12 bases matching TRBD2. This CDR3 has 15 residues. The junction had 1 base not matched to a gene; V was cut back by 1 base and J by 6 bases. Germline-derived CDR1 and CDR2 are MGHRA and YSYEKL. In DNA form, the CDR3 reads TGCGCCAGCAGCCAAGCTAGCGGGAGGGCCAATGAGCAGTTCTTC. It codes for CASSQASGRANEQFF.

In this sample, this clonotype turned up once. The rearrangement joins TRBV7-6 to TRBJ2-7; 7 nucleotides match TRBD1. V lost 5 bases and J lost 5; bases outside the gene matches: 6. The germline V gene has CDR1 SGHVS and CDR2 FNYEAQ. The CDR3 is 13 amino acids. CDR3 region: CASSLQGINEQYF. CDR3 bases: TGTGCCAGCAGCCTACAGGGGATCAACGAGCAGTACTTC.

The chain uses TRBV6-6 and TRBJ1-2; a weak D match, TRBD1 (6 bases). Germline V gene sequence: CDR1 MNHNY, CDR2 SVGAGI (reference sequence). There are 13 residues in the CDR3. V lost 2 bases, J lost 6 bases, and 10 bases lay in between. CDR3 sequence reads: CASSYADSDGYTF. CDR3 coding DNA: TGTGCCAGCAGTTACGCGGACAGCGATGGCTACACCTTC.

The chain carries TRBV27 and TRBJ1-2; TRBD1 matches 7 bases. Germline lookup yields CDR1 MNHEY and CDR2 SMNVEV (reference sequence). The CDR3 covers 13 residues. V shed 4 bases, J shed 2 bases, and the junction held 1 base outside the gene matches. CDR3 sequence: CASSYRGNYGYTF. The DNA for the CDR3 is TGTGCCAGCAGTTACAGGGGAAACTATGGCTACACCTTC.